This T cell receptor (beta chain) was retrieved from a study of regulatory T cells in long-lasting Graves disease. Libraries of TCR beta came from iRepertoire HTBI primers plus Arm-PCR of CDR3 regions. TCRdb analysed the multiplex PCR reads with MiXCR anew, one entry per CDR3 protein. The table shows hundreds of thousands of distinct CDR3 sequences, with roughly 20% occurring only once. The CDR3 is 12 amino acids. The ends were cut back, 3 bases at V and 5 bases at J, with 10 bases in the middle. The V gene's germline CDR1 is GTSNPN and CDR2 SVGIG (reference sequence). Time point in this sample: persistent/refractory GD, antithyroid drugs over 5 years with positive TRAb. PBMC-extracted RNA yielded the TCR library. This clonotype was recorded a few times.

This sequence joins TRBV30 and TRBJ2-5; TRBD2 might be the D (5 bases). The TCR comes from a female donor with Graves disease. The starting material was peripheral blood mononuclear cells (PBMCs), obtained when the disease was refractory, from a patient treated with antithyroid drugs. CDR3 loop: CAWSPQRETQYF. Here the CDR3 DNA reads TGTGCCTGGAGCCCCCAGCGGGAGACCCAGTACTTC.